This paragraph reports one T cell receptor (beta chain). In the source study's methods: How many nucleated cells were present was estimated from reference gene primer amplification. The repertoire was sequenced with immunoSEQ multiplex PCR; TCRdb's copy has only in-frame clones and lacks some. Clone size and V and J calls were adopted from that table, with D and trimming inferred from the DNA. Of about 27,000 clones in the sample, 82% were seen once. Trimming removed 11 bases at V and 0 bases at J, with 13 bases between. The V gene's germline CDR1 is SNHLY and CDR2 FYNNEI. This CDR3 is built from 13 residues. These data belong to a study of blood T cell repertoires in COVID-19. Looking at the study overall: The United States, Italy and Spain provided the acute and convalescent COVID-19 samples. Sample material is recorded as cDNA or gDNA derived from T cells, B-cell-depleted T cells, or PBMCs.

V gene TRBV2 combines with J gene TRBJ1-2; tentative D call: TRBD1 (5 bases). The sequencing sample was made of peripheral blood. The TCR was taken from a man older than 75 with active or convalescent COVID-19. CDR3 region: CASAGITNYGYTF. The CDR3 DNA reads as TGTGCCTCTGCAGGGATAACTAACTATGGCTACACCTTC.